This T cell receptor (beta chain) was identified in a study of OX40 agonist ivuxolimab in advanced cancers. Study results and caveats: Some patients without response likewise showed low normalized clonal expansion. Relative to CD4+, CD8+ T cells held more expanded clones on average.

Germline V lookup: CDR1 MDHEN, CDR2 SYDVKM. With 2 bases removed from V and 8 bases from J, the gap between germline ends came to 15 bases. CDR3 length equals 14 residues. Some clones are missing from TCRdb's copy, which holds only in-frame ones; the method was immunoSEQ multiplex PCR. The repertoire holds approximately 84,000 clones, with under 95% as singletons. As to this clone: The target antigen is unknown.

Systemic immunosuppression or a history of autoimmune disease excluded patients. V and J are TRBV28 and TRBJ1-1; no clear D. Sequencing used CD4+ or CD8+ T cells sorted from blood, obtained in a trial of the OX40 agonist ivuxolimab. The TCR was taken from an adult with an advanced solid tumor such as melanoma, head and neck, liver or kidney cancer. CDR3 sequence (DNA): TGTGCCAGCAGTTTAACCGGGGTGGGTCGGGAAGCTTTCTTT. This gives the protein CASSLTGVGREAFF.